The entry below describes one T cell receptor beta chain. These data come from a study of blood T cell repertoires in COVID-19. Germline CDR1 MDHEN, CDR2 SYDVKM. The CDR3 is 16 amino acids. V was trimmed by 8 bases and J by 2 bases, leaving 20 bases between them. Self-reported history from a screening survey and questionnaire set each donor's cohort. Up to 2 weeks before entering the study, exposed participants had met a COVID-19 case. Libraries were prepared by immunoSEQ multiplex PCR; TCRdb keeps only in-frame clonotypes and omits some of them. Counted here are approximately 300,000 clones, about 85% occurring once; the ten biggest clones make up 1.9%.

This chain links TRBV28 with TRBJ2-3, with D possibly matching TRBD2 (6 bases). The source is a woman aged 25 to 39 who had been exposed to COVID-19. The sequencing sample was made of PBMCs or T cells enriched from blood (not recorded which). Written as DNA, the CDR3 is TGTGCCAGCCTCAGACTGACGAGGGGACTCACAGATACGCAGTATTTT. It translates to CASLRLTRGLTDTQYF.